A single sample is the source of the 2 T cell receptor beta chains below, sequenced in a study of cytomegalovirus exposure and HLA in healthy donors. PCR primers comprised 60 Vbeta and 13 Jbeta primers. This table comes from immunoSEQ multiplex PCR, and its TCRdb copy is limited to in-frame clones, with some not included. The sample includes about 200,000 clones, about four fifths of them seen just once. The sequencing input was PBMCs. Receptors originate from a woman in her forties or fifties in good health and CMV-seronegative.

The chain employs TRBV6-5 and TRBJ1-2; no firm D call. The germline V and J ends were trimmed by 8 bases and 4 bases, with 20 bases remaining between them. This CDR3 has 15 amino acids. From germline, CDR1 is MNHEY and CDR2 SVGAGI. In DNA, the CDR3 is TGTGCCAGCCGAGGGAGCCCCGGGTGGGGCTATGGCTACACCTTC. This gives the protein CASRGSPGWGYGYTF.

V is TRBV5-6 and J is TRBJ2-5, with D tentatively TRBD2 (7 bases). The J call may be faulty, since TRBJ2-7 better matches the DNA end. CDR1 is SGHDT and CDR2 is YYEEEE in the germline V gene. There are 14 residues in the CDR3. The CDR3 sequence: CASSLRGAFYEQYF. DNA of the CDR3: TGTGCCAGCAGCTTGCGGGGGGCTTTCTACGAGCAGTACTTC.